This T cell receptor beta chain is from a study of T cell responses to AZD1222 COVID-19 vaccine. The germline V gene has CDR1 MNHEY and CDR2 SMNVEV (reference sequence). The CDR3 contains 14 residues. Trimming took 0 bases from V and 7 from J, leaving 9 bases between them. Using immunoSEQ multiplex PCR, the repertoire was profiled, and TCRdb retains in-frame clones only, with some absent. This table has 150,000 to 200,000 clones, approximately 90% appearing once. The rearrangement uses TRBV27 and TRBJ2-2, with a weak D call TRBD1 (5 bases). This clonotype was sampled from an adult in good health. The starting material was peripheral blood, obtained on day 0 of AZD1222 vaccination. The CDR3 loop reads CASSLSGQLGELFF. CDR3 nucleotides: TGTGCCAGCAGTTTATCGGGGCAGCTCGGGGAGCTGTTTTTT.